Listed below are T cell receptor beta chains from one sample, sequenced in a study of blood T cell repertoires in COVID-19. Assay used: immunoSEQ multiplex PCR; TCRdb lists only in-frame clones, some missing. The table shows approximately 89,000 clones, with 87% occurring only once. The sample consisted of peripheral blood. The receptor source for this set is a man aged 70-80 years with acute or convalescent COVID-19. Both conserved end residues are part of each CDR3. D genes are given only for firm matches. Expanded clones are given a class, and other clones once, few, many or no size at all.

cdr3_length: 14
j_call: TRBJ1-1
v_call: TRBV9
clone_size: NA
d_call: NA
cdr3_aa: CASSPTGTLVGAFF
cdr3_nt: TGTGCCAGCAGCCCCACGGGGACATTAGTCGGAGCTTTCTTT

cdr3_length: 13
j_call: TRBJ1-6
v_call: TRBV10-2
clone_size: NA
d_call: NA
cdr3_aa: CASSVGEDSPLHF
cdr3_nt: TGCGCCAGCAGTGTAGGGGAAGATTCACCCCTCCACTTT

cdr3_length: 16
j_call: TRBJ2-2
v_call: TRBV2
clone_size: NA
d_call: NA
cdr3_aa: CASSESGGPAGGELFF
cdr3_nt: TGTGCCAGCAGTGAAAGCGGCGGACCGGCGGGCGGGGAGCTGTTTTTT

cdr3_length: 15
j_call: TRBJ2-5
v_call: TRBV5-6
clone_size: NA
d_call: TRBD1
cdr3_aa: CASSSRDRGEETQYF
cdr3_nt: TGTGCCAGCAGCTCCCGGGACAGGGGGGAAGAGACCCAGTACTTC

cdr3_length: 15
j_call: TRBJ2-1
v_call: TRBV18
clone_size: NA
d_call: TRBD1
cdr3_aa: CASHKDRDRDNEQFF
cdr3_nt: TGTGCCAGTCACAAGGACAGGGATAGGGACAATGAGCAGTTCTTC

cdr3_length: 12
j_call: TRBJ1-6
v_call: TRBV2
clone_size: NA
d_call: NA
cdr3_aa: CASRQNNSPLHF
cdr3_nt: TGTGCCAGCAGACAGAATAATTCACCCCTCCACTTT

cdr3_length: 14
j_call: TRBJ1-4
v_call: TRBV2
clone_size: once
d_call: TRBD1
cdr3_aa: CAVSGTGWDEKLFF
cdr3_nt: TGTGCCGTGTCTGGGACAGGGTGGGATGAAAAACTGTTTTTT

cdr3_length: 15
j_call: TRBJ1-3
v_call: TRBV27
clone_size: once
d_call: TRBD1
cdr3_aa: CASSSGQGGGNTIYF
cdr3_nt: TGTGCCAGCAGCTCGGGACAGGGAGGAGGAAACACCATATATTTT

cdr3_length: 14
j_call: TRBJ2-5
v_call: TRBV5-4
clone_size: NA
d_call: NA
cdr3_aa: CASSLASYGETQYF
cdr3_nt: TGTGCCAGCAGCTTGGCTTCGTACGGGGAGACCCAGTACTTC

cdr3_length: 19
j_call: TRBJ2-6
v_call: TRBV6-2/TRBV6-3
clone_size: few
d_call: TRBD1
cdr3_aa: CASSYRDRGRKNGANVLTF
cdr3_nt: TGTGCCAGCAGTTACAGGGACAGGGGACGAAAAAATGGGGCCAACGTCCTGACTTTC

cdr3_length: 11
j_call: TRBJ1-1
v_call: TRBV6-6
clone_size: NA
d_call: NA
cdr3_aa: CASTAGISAFF
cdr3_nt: TGTGCCAGTACTGCAGGGATTTCAGCTTTCTTT

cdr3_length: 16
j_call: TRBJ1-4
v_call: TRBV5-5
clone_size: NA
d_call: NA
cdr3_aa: CASSLAEGSANEKLFF
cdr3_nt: TGTGCCAGCAGCTTGGCCGAGGGCTCTGCTAATGAAAAACTGTTTTTT

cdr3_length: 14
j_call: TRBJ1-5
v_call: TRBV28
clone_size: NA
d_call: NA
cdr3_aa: CASTLGGENQPQHF
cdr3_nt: TGTGCCAGCACCTTGGGGGGTGAGAATCAGCCCCAGCATTTT

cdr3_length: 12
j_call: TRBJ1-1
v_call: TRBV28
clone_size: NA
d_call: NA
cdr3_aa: CCIGQKNTEAFF
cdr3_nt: TGTTGCATCGGACAGAAGAACACTGAAGCTTTCTTT

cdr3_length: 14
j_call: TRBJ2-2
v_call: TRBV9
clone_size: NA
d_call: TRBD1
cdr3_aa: CASSPGTDTGELFF
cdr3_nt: TGTGCCAGCAGCCCCGGGACAGACACCGGGGAGCTGTTTTTT

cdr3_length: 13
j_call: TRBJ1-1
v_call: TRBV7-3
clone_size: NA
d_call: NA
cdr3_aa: CASSEQGNTEAFF
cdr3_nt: TGTGCCAGCAGCGAACAGGGGAACACTGAAGCTTTCTTT